One sample yielded the 21 T cell receptor beta chains listed below, sequenced in a study of T cells after posttransplantation cyclophosphamide (dated by TCRdb to 2016 to 2017). The method was the immunoSEQ multiplex PCR assay. Drawn from immuneACCESS, this table holds only the in-frame rearrangements with V and J called that TCRdb kept. Clones are partly lost; checked studies trace under half to an unresolved V gene and leave the rest unexplained. Recorded for this sample are about 32,000 clones; roughly 89% of them occurred a single time. The ten largest clonotypes hold around 14% of the sample. Specimen: PBMCs. The receptor set was obtained from a woman aged 40 to 50 with a blood cancer, CMV-positive, and with a related stem cell donor.

J is TRBJ2-7 and V is TRBV12-5; TRBD2 might be the D (5 bases). The length of the CDR3 is 14 residues. Germline V gene sequence: CDR1 LGHNT, CDR2 FRNRAP. The V and J ends lost 2 bases and 9 bases respectively, with 17 bases between them. The CDR3 bases are TGTGCTAGTGGTTTGACCCAAGGGAGAGTTTTGCAGTACTTC. Encoded protein: CASGLTQGRVLQYF.

A single count supports this clone. V is TRBV7-2 and J is TRBJ2-6, with D perhaps TRBD2 (6 bases). The CDR3 consists of 15 residues. The V gene lost 5 bases and the J gene lost 0 bases, with 8 bases spanning the gap. CDR1 and CDR2 from the germline V gene are SGHTA and FQGNSA. CDR3 residues: CASSPGGSGANVLTF. DNA of the CDR3: TGTGCCAGCAGCCCCGGGGGCTCTGGGGCCAACGTCCTGACTTTC.

V usage is TRBV19 and J usage is TRBJ2-3, with D possibly being TRBD2 (5 bases). The CDR3 runs 16 residues. Germline V CDR1 and CDR2: LNHDA, SQIVND (reference sequence). Trimming left V 0 bases short and J 1 base short, with 11 bases between. The CDR3, as DNA: TGTGCCAGTAGTATAGATCGCAAAGCGGGCACAGATACGCAGTATTTT. Its translation: CASSIDRKAGTDTQYF.

This clone was seen once. The V call is TRBV15, the J call TRBJ1-2, with D possibly matching TRBD1 (5 bases). Between the trimmed V and J ends, which lost 0 bases and 3 bases, there was a span of 11 bases. There are 15 residues in the CDR3. Per the germline V gene, CDR1 is LNHNV and CDR2 is YYDKDF (reference sequence). The CDR3 here is CATSRDVQGYYGYTF. As DNA, the CDR3 is TGTGCCACCAGCAGAGATGTCCAGGGCTACTATGGCTACACCTTC.

This chain joins TRBV2 and TRBJ2-7, with a weak D call TRBD2 (6 bases). Germline CDR1 reads SNHLY; CDR2 reads FYNNEI. V was trimmed by 1 base and J by 5 bases, leaving 12 bases between them. This CDR3 region has 14 residues. The CDR3 DNA sequence: TGTGCCAGCAGTGAAGAGCTAGCGTGGCACGAGCAGTACTTC. Amino acids: CASSEELAWHEQYF.

V usage is TRBV27 and J usage is TRBJ2-3, with a possible D match to TRBD2 (7 bases). V was trimmed by 5 bases and J by 5 bases, leaving 20 bases between them. Looked up from germline, CDR1 is MNHEY and CDR2 is SMNVEV (reference sequence). The CDR3 loop spans 16 amino acids. The CDR3 DNA reads as TGTGCCAGCAGTGAGGTAGTGGGGGGGCCAAAAGATACGCAGTATTTT. Translated: CASSEVVGGPKDTQYF.

J is TRBJ2-6 and V is TRBV15; D may be TRBD2 (5 bases). V lost 0 bases, J lost 2 bases, and 14 bases lay in between. Germline CDR1 reads LNHNV; CDR2 reads YYDKDF (reference sequence). The length of the CDR3 is 18 residues. The CDR3 region is CATSRDSWGEAGANVLTF. The CDR3 region has the DNA TGTGCCACCAGCAGAGATTCCTGGGGAGAGGCTGGGGCCAACGTCCTGACTTTC.

This clone was seen a few times. This chain links TRBV6-1 with TRBJ1-5, with no clear D. The CDR3 runs 15 residues. Trimming stripped 2 bases from V and 4 bases from J, with 12 bases between. Per germline, CDR1 MNHNS and CDR2 SASEGT. This chain's CDR3 is CASSEFNGMNQPQHF. CDR3 bases: TGTGCCAGCAGTGAATTCAACGGGATGAATCAGCCCCAGCATTTT.

CDR3 sequence reads: CASMTSGWETQYF. The CDR3 nucleotides read TGTGCCAGCATGACTAGCGGGTGGGAGACCCAGTACTTC. The chain is built from TRBV6-5 and TRBJ2-5; 10 bases map to TRBD2. Losses at the gene ends were 7 bases for V and 5 bases for J; bases not matched to a gene: 4. Germline values: CDR1 MNHEY, CDR2 SVGAGI. The CDR3 runs 13 residues.

The chain carries TRBV5-1 and TRBJ1-1; a possible D gene is TRBD1 (6 bases). The CDR3 consists of 13 residues. Germline assignment: CDR1 SGHRS and CDR2 YFSETQ. V was pared by 0 bases and J by 9 bases, with 12 bases between. This CDR3 reads CASSLAPDSKAFF. CDR3 in DNA: TGCGCCAGCAGCTTGGCCCCGGACAGTAAAGCTTTCTTT.

This chain joins TRBV19 and TRBJ2-2, with 7 positions matching TRBD1. CDR1 LNHDA and CDR2 SQIVND come from the germline V gene (reference sequence). The J segment lost 6 bases and the V segment lost 6 bases, leaving 4 bases of the junction unmatched. This CDR3 comprises 13 residues. The CDR3 spells CASRGGGSGELFF. CDR3 bases: TGTGCCAGTAGAGGGGGCGGGTCCGGGGAGCTGTTTTTT. Full variable domain (missing parts from reference TRBV19 and TRBJ2-2): DGGITQSPKYLFRKEGQNVTLSCEQNLNHDAMYWYRQDPGQGLRLIYYSQIVNDFQKGDIAEGYSVSREKKESFPLTVTSAQKNPTAFYLCASRGGGSGELFFGEGSRLTVL.

The rearrangement links TRBV7-9 to TRBJ2-5; 9 bases are a match to TRBD2. The CDR3 is made up of 17 amino acids. Per germline, CDR1 SEHNR and CDR2 FQNEAQ (reference sequence). V lost 5 bases and J lost 2; bases outside the gene matches: 12. The CDR3 DNA follows: TGTGCCAGCAGCCTACTCACGACTAGCGGTAAACAAGAGACCCAGTACTTC. Translation: CASSLLTTSGKQETQYF.

The chain carries TRBV5-4 and TRBJ1-1; TRBD1 aligns across 10 bases. CDR1 SGHNT and CDR2 YYREEE come from the germline V gene (reference sequence). This CDR3 has 15 residues. J was trimmed by 5 bases and V by 4 bases; bases with no gene match: 8. The chain's CDR3 is CASSTGTGDLTEAFF. CDR3 bases: TGTGCCAGCAGCACCGGGACAGGGGACCTGACTGAAGCTTTCTTT.

This clone was detected once. This sequence joins TRBV5-1 and TRBJ2-3, with a weak D call TRBD1 (5 bases). The V end was cut by 3 bases, the J end by 2 bases, with 10 bases between. CDR3 size: 14 residues. Germline V gene data show CDR1 as SGHRS and CDR2 as YFSETQ. CDR3 coding DNA: TGCGCCAGCAGCTCGGACATTCCCACAGATACGCAGTATTTT. It specifies CASSSDIPTDTQYF.

The rearrangement uses TRBV5-6 and TRBJ1-2, with 9 positions matching TRBD1. Germline values: CDR1 SGHDT, CDR2 YYEEEE. The CDR3 consists of 15 residues. J gave up 8 bases and V 3 bases, and 11 bases lay outside the gene matches. Here the CDR3 reads CASSSAGTGRIGYTF. As DNA, the CDR3 is TGTGCCAGCAGCTCCGCCGGGACAGGGAGAATCGGCTACACCTTC. Full variable domain (rest looked up from reference TRBV5-6 and TRBJ1-2): DAGVTQSPTHLIKTRGQQVTLRCSPKSGHDTVSWYQQALGQGPQFIFQYYEEEERQRGNFPDRFSGHQFPNYSSELNVNALLLGDSALYLCASSSAGTGRIGYTFGSGTRLTVV.

The rearrangement uses TRBV27 and TRBJ1-5; 10 bases are shared with TRBD1. V was pared by 3 bases and J by 6 bases, with 2 bases of the junction left unmatched. The germline V gene has CDR1 MNHEY and CDR2 SMNVEV (reference sequence). This CDR3 is 14 amino acids long. Here the CDR3 DNA reads TGTGCCAGCAGTTTGCGACAGGGGGCTCAGCCCCAGCATTTT. Protein sequence: CASSLRQGAQPQHF.

The rearrangement uses TRBV6-5 and TRBJ1-5, with D unclear. This CDR3 has 14 residues. Trimming removed 11 bases at V and 1 base at J, with 15 bases between. Germline lookup yields CDR1 MNHEY and CDR2 SVGAGI. This CDR3 is CAGTPPGSNQPQHF. The CDR3 DNA reads TGTGCCGGCACCCCCCCCGGGAGCAATCAGCCCCAGCATTTT.

The chain's CDR3 is CASSITWTPNTGELFF. The CDR3 DNA reads as TGTGCCAGTAGTATAACATGGACACCGAACACCGGGGAGCTGTTTTTT. V and J are TRBV19 and TRBJ2-2; D might be TRBD1 (5 bases). The CDR3 runs to 16 residues. The ends were cut back, 2 bases at V and 0 bases at J, with 10 bases in the middle. Germline V gene lookup returns CDR1 LNHDA and CDR2 SQIVND (reference sequence).

This clone has more than one count but fewer than ten. The chain recombines TRBV28 with TRBJ1-3; the D is unclear. CDR1 is MDHEN, CDR2 SYDVKM, per germline. The germline V and J ends were trimmed by 5 bases and 2 bases, with 19 bases remaining between them. The CDR3 has 17 residues. The CDR3: CASSPLWLAGTGNTIYF. The CDR3 DNA follows: TGTGCCAGCAGTCCACTCTGGCTGGCGGGGACTGGAAACACCATATATTTT.

This CDR3 reads CASSIGDRGYTF. CDR3 in DNA: TGTGCCAGTAGTATCGGGGACAGGGGCTACACCTTC. The gene calls are TRBV19 and TRBJ1-2, with 8 bases identical to TRBD1. CDR3 length equals 12 residues. Germline trimming cut 3 bases from V and 8 bases from J; bases unmatched to any gene: 2. Germline loops: CDR1 LNHDA, CDR2 SQIVND (reference sequence). The full variable domain, with the rest looked up from reference TRBV19 and TRBJ1-2, is DGGITQSPKYLFRKEGQNVTLSCEQNLNHDAMYWYRQDPGQGLRLIYYSQIVNDFQKGDIAEGYSVSREKKESFPLTVTSAQKNPTAFYLCASSIGDRGYTFGSGTRLTVV.

On this clone: This CDR3 is also generated by other DNA sequences in the sample. The chain uses TRBV6-5 and TRBJ1-5, with D unresolved. Germline CDR1 and CDR2: MNHEY and SVGAGI. The CDR3 runs to 13 residues. V dropped 6 bases and J dropped 0 bases, with 6 bases sitting between them. CDR3 residues: CASSRDSNQPQHF. CDR3 coding DNA: TGTGCCAGCAGCCGGGATAGCAATCAGCCCCAGCATTTT.